The 14 T cell receptor beta chains presented below share a single source sample, sequenced in a study of blood T cell repertoires in COVID-19. Using immunoSEQ multiplex PCR, the repertoire was profiled, and TCRdb retains in-frame clones only, with some absent. Of 130,000 or so clones detected, about four fifths appear once; the ten largest clones hold roughly 13%. Sequencing was performed on peripheral blood. The receptors were gathered from a human donor in a cohort sampled during active COVID-19.

This clone was recorded only once. The chain employs TRBV9 and TRBJ2-3; no definite D call. Per the germline V gene, CDR1 is SGDLS and CDR2 is YYNGEE. This CDR3 has 15 amino acids. The V and J ends lost 3 bases and 0 bases respectively, with 11 bases between them. The CDR3 DNA follows: TGTGCCAGCAGCGATCCCCGACTTAGCACAGATACGCAGTATTTT. Translation gives CASSDPRLSTDTQYF.

The chain combines TRBV6-5 with TRBJ2-4; no firm D call. V was clipped by 8 bases and J by 0 bases, with 8 bases between them. The CDR3 covers 13 residues. The V gene's germline CDR1 is MNHEY and CDR2 SVGAGI. The CDR3 spells CASGDLAKNIQYF. The CDR3 nucleotides read TGTGCCAGCGGAGATTTAGCCAAAAACATTCAGTACTTC.

The V call is TRBV18, the J call TRBJ1-1; D is perhaps TRBD1 (5 bases). V was pared by 1 base and J by 4 bases, with 13 bases between. Germline loops: CDR1 KGHSH, CDR2 LQKENI. This CDR3 contains 15 residues. The CDR3 DNA reads as TGTGCCAGCTCACCACTGGAGGGGAGGGTCACTGAAGCTTTCTTT. Translating gives CASSPLEGRVTEAFF.

The genes are TRBV2 and TRBJ2-3, with a weak D call TRBD2 (6 bases). V was pared by 4 bases and J by 6 bases, with 17 bases between. Germline CDR1 SNHLY, CDR2 FYNNEI. This CDR3 comprises 15 residues. This CDR3 reads CASSVRRGEADTQYF. Written as DNA, the CDR3 is TGTGCCAGCAGTGTAAGGCGGGGTGAGGCCGATACGCAGTATTTT. The variable domain in full, completed from reference TRBV2 and TRBJ2-3, reads EPEVTQTPSHQVTQMGQEVILRCVPISNHLYFYWYRQILGQKVEFLVSFYNNEISEKSEIFDDQFSVERPDGSNFTLKIRSTKLEDSAMYFCASSVRRGEADTQYFGPGTRLTVL.

This chain joins TRBV19 and TRBJ2-1, with 10 bases that match TRBD2. V lost 6 bases and J lost 2; bases outside the gene matches: 13. The CDR3 is 18 amino acids. CDR1 and CDR2 from the germline V gene are LNHDA and SQIVND (reference sequence). The chain's CDR3 is CASSILALAGGTYNEQFF. The CDR3 region has the DNA TGTGCCAGTAGCATATTGGCTTTAGCGGGGGGTACCTACAATGAGCAGTTCTTC.

The rearrangement joins TRBV7-7 to TRBJ2-7, with a tentative D call TRBD2 (7 bases). The CDR3 is made up of 16 amino acids. CDR1 is SSHAT and CDR2 is FNYEAQ in the germline V gene (reference sequence). The V end was cut by 5 bases, the J end by 3 bases, with 20 bases between. The CDR3 reads CASSQKEERDIYEQYF. CDR3 bases: TGTGCCAGCAGCCAAAAGGAAGAGCGGGACATCTACGAGCAGTACTTC.

DNA of the CDR3: TGTGCCAGTAGTCTCACCGCCAACCGGGCCTCCGGGGGGTATGGCTACACCTTC. Its protein product is CASSLTANRASGGYGYTF. The chain is built from TRBV19 and TRBJ1-2; TRBD1 is a possible D gene (5 bases). Trimming took off 5 bases at V and 5 bases at J, with 27 bases between the two ends. The CDR3 has 18 residues. CDR1 is LNHDA and CDR2 is SQIVND in the germline V gene (reference sequence).

This chain uses TRBV5-6 with TRBJ2-1; TRBD2 matches at 8 bases. Germline CDR1 reads SGHDT; CDR2 reads YYEEEE. V lost 0 bases, J lost 3 bases, and 5 bases stayed unmatched. This CDR3 is built from 16 residues. The CDR3 sequence: CASSLDETSDYNEQFF. The CDR3 DNA reads as TGTGCCAGCAGCTTGGATGAGACTAGCGACTACAATGAGCAGTTCTTC.

The rearrangement uses TRBV7-6 and TRBJ1-3, with 7 bases identical to TRBD1. Germline V lookup: CDR1 SGHVS, CDR2 FNYEAQ. The CDR3 sequence is 16 residues long. After removal of 2 bases from V and 3 bases from J, the junction contained 7 bases not matched to a gene. CDR3 nucleotides: TGTGCCAGCAGCTTAAGTGAGACAGGGCTTGGAAACACCATATATTTT. This codes for CASSLSETGLGNTIYF.

CDR3 DNA: TGTGCCAGCAGTGATAGGACAGGGTTGGGCTACACCTTC. It yields the protein CASSDRTGLGYTF. The V gene is TRBV6-1, the J gene TRBJ1-2, with TRBD1 matching 8 bases. Germline CDR1 is MNHNS and CDR2 is SASEGT. This CDR3 spans 13 amino acids. The junction had 5 bases not matched to a gene; V was cut back by 3 bases and J by 8 bases.

The gene calls are TRBV7-2 and TRBJ2-1; 8 nucleotides agree with TRBD2. Trimming at V came to 5 bases and at J to 6 bases, leaving 9 bases not matched to a gene. The CDR3 runs to 15 residues. Germline V gene lookup returns CDR1 SGHTA and CDR2 FQGNSA. CDR3 bases: TGTGCCAGCAGCCTAACGCGGGGGGCTGCCAATGAGCAGTTCTTC. Its protein product is CASSLTRGAANEQFF.

The chain joins TRBV10-3 to TRBJ1-2; possibly TRBD1 for D (5 bases). The V gene's germline CDR1 is ENHRY and CDR2 SYGVKD. Trimming cost V 8 bases and J 5 bases, with 24 bases left between them. The CDR3 runs 16 residues. The CDR3 protein is CAIQKGGGGTVYGYTF. DNA of the CDR3: TGTGCCATCCAAAAGGGCGGCGGGGGAACGGTGTATGGCTACACCTTC.

The chain combines TRBV19 with TRBJ1-5; tentative D call: TRBD1 (5 bases). Trimming removed 7 bases from V and 2 bases from J, with 15 bases in between. The CDR3 loop spans 15 amino acids. CDR1 and CDR2 (germline): LNHDA, SQIVND (reference sequence). The CDR3: CASIREVDGNQPQHF. The CDR3, as DNA: TGTGCCAGTATCAGGGAGGTGGACGGCAATCAGCCCCAGCATTTT.

This clone was picked up a small number of times. The V and J genes are TRBV30 and TRBJ1-5; no reliable D call. The CDR3 runs to 15 residues. Trimming took 2 bases from V and 0 from J, leaving 11 bases between them. CDR1 GTSNPN and CDR2 SVGIG come from the germline V gene (reference sequence). The DNA of the CDR3 is TGTGCCTGGAGTAGAGACACCTATAGCAATCAGCCCCAGCATTTT. Its translation: CAWSRDTYSNQPQHF.